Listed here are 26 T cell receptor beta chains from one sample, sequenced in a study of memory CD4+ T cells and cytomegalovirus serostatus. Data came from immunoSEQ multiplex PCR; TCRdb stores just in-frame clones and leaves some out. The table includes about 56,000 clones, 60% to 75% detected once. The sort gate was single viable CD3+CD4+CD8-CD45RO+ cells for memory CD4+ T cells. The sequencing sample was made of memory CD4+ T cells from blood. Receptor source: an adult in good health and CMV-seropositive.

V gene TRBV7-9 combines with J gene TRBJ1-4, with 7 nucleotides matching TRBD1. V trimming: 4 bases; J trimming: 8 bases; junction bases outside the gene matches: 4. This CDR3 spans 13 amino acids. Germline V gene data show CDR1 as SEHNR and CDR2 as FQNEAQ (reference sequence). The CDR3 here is CASSYEDREKLFF. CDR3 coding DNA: TGTGCCAGCAGCTACGAGGACAGGGAAAAACTGTTTTTT.

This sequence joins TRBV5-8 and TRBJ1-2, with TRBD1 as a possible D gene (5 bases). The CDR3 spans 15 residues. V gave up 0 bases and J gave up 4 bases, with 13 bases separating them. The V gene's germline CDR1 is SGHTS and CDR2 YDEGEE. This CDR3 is CASSLVRAGGYGYTF. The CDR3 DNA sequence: TGTGCCAGCAGCTTGGTCAGGGCCGGGGGCTATGGCTACACCTTC. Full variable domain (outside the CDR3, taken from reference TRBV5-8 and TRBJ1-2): EAGVTQSPTHLIKTRGQQATLRCSPISGHTSVYWYQQALGLGLQFLLWYDEGEERNRGNFPPRFSGRQFPNYSSELNVNALELEDSALYLCASSLVRAGGYGYTFGSGTRLTVV.

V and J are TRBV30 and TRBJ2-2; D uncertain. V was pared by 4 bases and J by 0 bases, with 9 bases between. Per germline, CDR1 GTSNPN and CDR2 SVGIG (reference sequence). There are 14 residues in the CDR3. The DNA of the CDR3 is TGTGCCTGGAAGTGGACGTCGAACACCGGGGAGCTGTTTTTT. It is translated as CAWKWTSNTGELFF.

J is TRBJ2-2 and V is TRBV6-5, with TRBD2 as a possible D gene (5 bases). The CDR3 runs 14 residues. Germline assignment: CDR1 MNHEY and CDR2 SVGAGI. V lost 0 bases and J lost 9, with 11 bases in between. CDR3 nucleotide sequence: TGTGCCAGCAGTTACTCGAGAGGGTCGTGGGAGCTGTTTTTT. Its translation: CASSYSRGSWELFF.

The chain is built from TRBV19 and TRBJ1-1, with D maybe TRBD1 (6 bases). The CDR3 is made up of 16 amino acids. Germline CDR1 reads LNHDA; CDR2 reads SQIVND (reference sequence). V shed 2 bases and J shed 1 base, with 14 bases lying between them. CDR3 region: CASSIRVTGKNTEAFF. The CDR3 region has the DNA TGTGCCAGTAGTATAAGGGTGACAGGTAAGAACACTGAAGCTTTCTTT.

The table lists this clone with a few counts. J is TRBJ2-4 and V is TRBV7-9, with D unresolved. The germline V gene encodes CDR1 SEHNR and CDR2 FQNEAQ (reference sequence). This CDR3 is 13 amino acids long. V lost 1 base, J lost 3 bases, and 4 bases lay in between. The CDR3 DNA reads TGTGCCAGCAGCTTAGAGGGCAAAAACATTCAGTACTTC. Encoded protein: CASSLEGKNIQYF.

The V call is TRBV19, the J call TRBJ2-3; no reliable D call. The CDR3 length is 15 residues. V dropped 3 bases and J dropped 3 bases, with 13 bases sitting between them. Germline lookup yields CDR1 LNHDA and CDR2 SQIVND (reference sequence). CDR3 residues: CASSITVLVTDTQYF. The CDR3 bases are TGTGCCAGTAGTATTACGGTGTTAGTTACAGATACGCAGTATTTT.

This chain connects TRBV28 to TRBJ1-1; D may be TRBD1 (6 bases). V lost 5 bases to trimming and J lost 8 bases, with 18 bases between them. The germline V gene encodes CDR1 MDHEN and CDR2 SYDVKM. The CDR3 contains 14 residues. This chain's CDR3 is CASSAPSGTPEAFF. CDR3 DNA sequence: TGTGCCAGCAGTGCCCCCTCCGGGACACCAGAAGCTTTCTTT.

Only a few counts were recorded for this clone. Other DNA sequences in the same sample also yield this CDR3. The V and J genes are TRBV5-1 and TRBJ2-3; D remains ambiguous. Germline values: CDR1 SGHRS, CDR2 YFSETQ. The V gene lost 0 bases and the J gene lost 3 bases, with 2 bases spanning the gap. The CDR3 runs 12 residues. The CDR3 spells CASSLATDTQYF. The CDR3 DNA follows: TGCGCCAGCAGCTTGGCGACAGATACGCAGTATTTT. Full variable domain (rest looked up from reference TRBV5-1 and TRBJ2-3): KAGVTQTPRYLIKTRGQQVTLSCSPISGHRSVSWYQQTPGQGLQFLFEYFSETQRNKGNFPGRFSGRQFSNSRSEMNVSTLELGDSALYLCASSLATDTQYFGPGTRLTVL.

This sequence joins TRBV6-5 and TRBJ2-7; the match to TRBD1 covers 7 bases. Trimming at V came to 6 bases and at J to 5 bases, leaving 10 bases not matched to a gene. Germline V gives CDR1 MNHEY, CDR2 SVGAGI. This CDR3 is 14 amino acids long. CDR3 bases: TGTGCCAGCAGCCCGGGACAGTCCCGGCACGAGCAGTACGTC. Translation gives CASSPGQSRHEQYV.

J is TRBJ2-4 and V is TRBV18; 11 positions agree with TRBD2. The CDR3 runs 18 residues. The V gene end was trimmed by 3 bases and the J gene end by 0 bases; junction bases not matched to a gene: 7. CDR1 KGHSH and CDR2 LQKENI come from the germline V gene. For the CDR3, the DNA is TGTGCCAGCTCACCGACTAGCGGGATCAATGGAGCCAAAAACATTCAGTACTTC. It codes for CASSPTSGINGAKNIQYF.

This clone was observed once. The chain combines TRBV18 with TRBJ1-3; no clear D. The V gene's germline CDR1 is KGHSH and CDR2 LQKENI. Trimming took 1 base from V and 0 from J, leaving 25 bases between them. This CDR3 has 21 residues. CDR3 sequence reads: CASSPLTVTFGLALSGNTIYF. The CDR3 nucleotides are TGTGCCAGCTCACCACTCACGGTGACCTTTGGCCTGGCGCTCTCTGGAAACACCATATATTTT.

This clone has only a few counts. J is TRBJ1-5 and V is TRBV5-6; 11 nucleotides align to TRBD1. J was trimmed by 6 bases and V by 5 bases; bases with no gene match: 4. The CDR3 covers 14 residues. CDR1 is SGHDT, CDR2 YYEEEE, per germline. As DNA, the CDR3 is TGTGCCAGCAGTAGGGGACAGGGGGTTCAGCCCCAGCATTTT. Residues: CASSRGQGVQPQHF.

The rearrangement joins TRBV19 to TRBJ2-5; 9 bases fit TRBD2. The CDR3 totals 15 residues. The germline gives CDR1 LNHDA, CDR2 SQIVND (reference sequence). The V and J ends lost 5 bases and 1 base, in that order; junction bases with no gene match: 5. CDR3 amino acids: CASSLGSGSQETQYF. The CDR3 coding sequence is TGTGCCAGTAGTTTGGGTAGCGGGAGCCAAGAGACCCAGTACTTC.

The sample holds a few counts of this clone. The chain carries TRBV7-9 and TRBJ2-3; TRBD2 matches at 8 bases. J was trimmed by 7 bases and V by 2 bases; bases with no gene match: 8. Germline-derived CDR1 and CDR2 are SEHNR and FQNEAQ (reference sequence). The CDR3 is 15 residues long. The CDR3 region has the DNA TGTGCCAGCAGCTTACCGGTGCTAGCGGGTAATACGCAGTATTTT. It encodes CASSLPVLAGNTQYF.

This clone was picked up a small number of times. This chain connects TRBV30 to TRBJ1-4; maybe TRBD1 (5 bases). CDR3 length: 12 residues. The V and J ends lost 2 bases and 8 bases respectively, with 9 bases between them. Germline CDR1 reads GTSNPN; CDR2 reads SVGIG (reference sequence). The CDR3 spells CAWSLRDEKLFF. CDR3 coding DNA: TGTGCCTGGAGTTTGAGGGACGAAAAACTGTTTTTT.

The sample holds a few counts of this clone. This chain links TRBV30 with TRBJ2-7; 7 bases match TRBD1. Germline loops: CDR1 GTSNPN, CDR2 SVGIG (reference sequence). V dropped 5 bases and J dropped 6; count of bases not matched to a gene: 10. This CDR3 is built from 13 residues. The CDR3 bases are TGTGCCTGGGTCTCGACAGGGTTCGCCGAGCAGTACTTC. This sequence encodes CAWVSTGFAEQYF.

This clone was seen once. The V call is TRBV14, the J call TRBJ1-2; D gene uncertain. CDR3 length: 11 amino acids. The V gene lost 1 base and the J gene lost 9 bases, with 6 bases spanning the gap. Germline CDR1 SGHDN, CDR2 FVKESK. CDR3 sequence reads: CASSQGPRYTF. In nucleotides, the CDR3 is TGTGCCAGCAGCCAAGGCCCCCGCTACACCTTC.

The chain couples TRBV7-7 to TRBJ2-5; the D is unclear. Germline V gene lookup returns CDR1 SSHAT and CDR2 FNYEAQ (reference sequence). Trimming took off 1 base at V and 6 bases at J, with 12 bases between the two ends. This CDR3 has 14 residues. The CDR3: CASSLDGRQQTQYF. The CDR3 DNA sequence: TGTGCCAGCAGCTTAGATGGGCGGCAACAGACCCAGTACTTC.

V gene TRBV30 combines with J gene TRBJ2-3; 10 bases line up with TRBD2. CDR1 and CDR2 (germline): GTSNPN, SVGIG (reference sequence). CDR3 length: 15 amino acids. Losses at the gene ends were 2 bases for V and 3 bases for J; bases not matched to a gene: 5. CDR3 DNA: TGTGCCTGGAGTCTCGTTAGCGGGAGGACAGATACGCAGTATTTT. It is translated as CAWSLVSGRTDTQYF.

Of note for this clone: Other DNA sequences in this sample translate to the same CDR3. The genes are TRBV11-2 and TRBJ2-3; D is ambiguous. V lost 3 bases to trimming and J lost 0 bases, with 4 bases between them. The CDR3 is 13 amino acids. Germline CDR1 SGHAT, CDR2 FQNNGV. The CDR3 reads CASSFQSTDTQYF. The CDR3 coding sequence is TGTGCCAGCAGCTTTCAGAGCACAGATACGCAGTATTTT. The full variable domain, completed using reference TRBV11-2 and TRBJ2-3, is EAGVAQSPRYKIIEKRQSVAFWCNPISGHATLYWYQQILGQGPKLLIQFQNNGVVDDSQLPKDRFSAERLKGVDSTLKIQPAKLEDSAVYLCASSFQSTDTQYFGPGTRLTVL.

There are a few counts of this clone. CDR3: CSARADTEAFF. The CDR3 DNA sequence: TGCAGTGCTAGAGCGGACACTGAAGCTTTCTTT. The V call is TRBV20-1, the J call TRBJ1-1; D is ambiguous. CDR1 and CDR2 from the germline V gene are DFQATT and SNEGSKA (reference sequence). The V gene lost 1 base and the J gene lost 3 bases, with 3 bases spanning the gap. This CDR3 comprises 11 residues.

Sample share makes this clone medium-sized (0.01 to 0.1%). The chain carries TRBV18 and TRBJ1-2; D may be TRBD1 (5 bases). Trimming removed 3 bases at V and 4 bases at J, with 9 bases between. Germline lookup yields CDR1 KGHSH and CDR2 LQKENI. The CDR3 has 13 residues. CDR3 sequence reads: CASSPGTGYGYTF. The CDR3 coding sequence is TGTGCCAGCTCACCCGGGACCGGCTATGGCTACACCTTC.

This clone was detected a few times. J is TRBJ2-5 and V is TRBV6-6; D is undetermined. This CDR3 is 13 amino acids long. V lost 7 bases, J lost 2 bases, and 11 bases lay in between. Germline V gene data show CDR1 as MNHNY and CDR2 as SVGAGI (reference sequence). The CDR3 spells CASNFRGQETQYF. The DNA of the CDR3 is TGTGCCAGCAATTTCCGTGGGCAAGAGACCCAGTACTTC.

This chain's CDR3 is CATDTQYF. In DNA, the CDR3 is TGCGCCACAGATACGCAGTATTTT. V is TRBV5-1 and J is TRBJ2-3; no clear D. The CDR3 loop spans 8 amino acids. V gave up 9 bases and J gave up 4 bases, with 0 bases separating them. CDR1 and CDR2 (germline): SGHRS, YFSETQ.

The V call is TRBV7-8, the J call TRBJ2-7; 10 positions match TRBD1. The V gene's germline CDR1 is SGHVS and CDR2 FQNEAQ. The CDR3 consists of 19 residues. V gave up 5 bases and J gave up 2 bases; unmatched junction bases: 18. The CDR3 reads CASSLNVGDRGLRAYEQYF. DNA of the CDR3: TGTGCCAGCAGCCTCAATGTGGGGGACAGGGGTCTCCGGGCCTACGAGCAGTACTTC.